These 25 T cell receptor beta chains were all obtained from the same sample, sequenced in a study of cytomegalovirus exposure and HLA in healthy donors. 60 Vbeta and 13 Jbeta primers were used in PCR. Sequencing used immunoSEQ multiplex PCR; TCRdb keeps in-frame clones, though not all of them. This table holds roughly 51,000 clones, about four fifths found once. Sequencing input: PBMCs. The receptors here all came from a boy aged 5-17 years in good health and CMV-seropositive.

CDR3 in amino acids: CASSGGGYSTDTQYF. The CDR3 DNA reads TGTGCCAGTAGTGGCGGGGGCTATAGCACAGATACGCAGTATTTT. J is TRBJ2-3 and V is TRBV19; perhaps TRBD2 as D (7 bases). This CDR3 has 15 residues. Germline V CDR1 and CDR2: LNHDA, SQIVND (reference sequence). Trimming took off 5 bases at V and 0 bases at J, with 12 bases between the two ends.

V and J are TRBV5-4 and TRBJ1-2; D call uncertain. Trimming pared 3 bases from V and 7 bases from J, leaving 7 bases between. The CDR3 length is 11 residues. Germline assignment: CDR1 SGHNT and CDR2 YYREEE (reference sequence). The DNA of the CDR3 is TGTGCCAGCAGCTCAGTCCGTGGCTACACCTTC. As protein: CASSSVRGYTF. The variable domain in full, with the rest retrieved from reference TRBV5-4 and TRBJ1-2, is ETGVTQSPTHLIKTRGQQVTLRCSSQSGHNTVSWYQQALGQGPQFIFQYYREEENGRGNFPPRFSGLQFPNYSSELNVNALELDDSALYLCASSSVRGYTFGSGTRLTVV.

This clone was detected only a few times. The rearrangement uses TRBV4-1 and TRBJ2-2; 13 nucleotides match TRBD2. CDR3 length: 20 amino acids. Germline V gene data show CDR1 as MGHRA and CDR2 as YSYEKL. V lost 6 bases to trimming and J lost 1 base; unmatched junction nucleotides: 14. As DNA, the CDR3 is TGCGCCAGCAGTCACAGACGACTAGCGGGGGGTGGTCGGAACACCGGGGAGCTGTTTTTT. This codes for CASSHRRLAGGGRNTGELFF.

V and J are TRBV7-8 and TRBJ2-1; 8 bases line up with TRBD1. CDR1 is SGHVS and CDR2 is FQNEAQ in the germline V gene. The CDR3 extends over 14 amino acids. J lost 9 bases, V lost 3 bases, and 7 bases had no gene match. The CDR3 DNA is TGTGCCAGCAGCTTTTACAGGGGGAGCGGTGAGCAGTTCTTC. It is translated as CASSFYRGSGEQFF.

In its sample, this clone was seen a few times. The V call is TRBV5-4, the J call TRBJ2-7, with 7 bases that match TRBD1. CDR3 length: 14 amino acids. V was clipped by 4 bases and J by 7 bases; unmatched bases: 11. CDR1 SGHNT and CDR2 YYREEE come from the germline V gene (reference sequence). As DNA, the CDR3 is TGTGCCAGCAGCCCGGCGACAGGGAGAAGGGAGCAGTACTTC. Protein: CASSPATGRREQYF.

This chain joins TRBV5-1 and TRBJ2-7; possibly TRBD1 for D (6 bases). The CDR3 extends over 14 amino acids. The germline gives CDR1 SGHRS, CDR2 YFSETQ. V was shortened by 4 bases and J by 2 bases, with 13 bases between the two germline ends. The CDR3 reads CASSGTGPTYEQYF. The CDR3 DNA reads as TGCGCCAGCAGCGGAACAGGGCCGACCTACGAGCAGTACTTC.

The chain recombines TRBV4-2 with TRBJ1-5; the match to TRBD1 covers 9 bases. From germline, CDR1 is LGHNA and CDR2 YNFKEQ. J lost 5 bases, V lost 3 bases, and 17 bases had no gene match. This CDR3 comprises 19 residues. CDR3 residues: CASSHPPGQGIRGDQPQHF. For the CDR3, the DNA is TGTGCCAGCAGCCATCCTCCGGGACAGGGAATTCGGGGGGATCAGCCCCAGCATTTT.

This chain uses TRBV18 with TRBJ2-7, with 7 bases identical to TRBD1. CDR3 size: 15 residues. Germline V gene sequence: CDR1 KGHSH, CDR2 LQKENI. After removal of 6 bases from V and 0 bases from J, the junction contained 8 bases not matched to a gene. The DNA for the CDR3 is TGTGCCAGCTCCCCTCCGGGACAGACCTCCTACGAGCAGTACTTC. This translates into CASSPPGQTSYEQYF.

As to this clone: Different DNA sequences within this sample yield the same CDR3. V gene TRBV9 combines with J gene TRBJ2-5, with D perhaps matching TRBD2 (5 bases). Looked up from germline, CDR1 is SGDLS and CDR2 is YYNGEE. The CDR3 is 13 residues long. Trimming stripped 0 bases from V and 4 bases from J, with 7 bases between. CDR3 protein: CASSVVGGETQYF. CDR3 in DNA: TGTGCCAGCAGCGTAGTCGGAGGAGAGACCCAGTACTTC.

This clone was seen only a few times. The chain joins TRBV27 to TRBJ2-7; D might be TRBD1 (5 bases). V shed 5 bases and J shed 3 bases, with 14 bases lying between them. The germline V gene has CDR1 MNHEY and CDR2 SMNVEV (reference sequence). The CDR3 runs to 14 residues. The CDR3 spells CASSIRDTHYEQYF. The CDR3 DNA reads TGTGCCAGCAGTATCAGGGATACCCACTACGAGCAGTACTTC.

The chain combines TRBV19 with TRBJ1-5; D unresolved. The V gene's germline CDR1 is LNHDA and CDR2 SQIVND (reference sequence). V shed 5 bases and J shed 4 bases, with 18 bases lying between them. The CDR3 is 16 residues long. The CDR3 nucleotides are TGTGCCAGTAGTCCCTATGGGCCGGCGGGGAATCAGCCCCAGCATTTT. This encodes CASSPYGPAGNQPQHF.

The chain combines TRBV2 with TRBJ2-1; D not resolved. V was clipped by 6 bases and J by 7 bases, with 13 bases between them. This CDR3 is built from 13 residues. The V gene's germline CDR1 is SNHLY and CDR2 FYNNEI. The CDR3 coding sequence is TGTGCCAGCAGCTCAGACGGAGAAAATGAGCAGTTCTTC. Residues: CASSSDGENEQFF.

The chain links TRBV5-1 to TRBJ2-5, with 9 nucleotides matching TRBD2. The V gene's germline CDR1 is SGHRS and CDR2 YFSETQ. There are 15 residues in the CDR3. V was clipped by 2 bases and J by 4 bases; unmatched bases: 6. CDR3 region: CASSFSGGETETQYF. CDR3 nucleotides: TGCGCCAGCAGCTTTAGCGGGGGTGAAACAGAGACCCAGTACTTC.

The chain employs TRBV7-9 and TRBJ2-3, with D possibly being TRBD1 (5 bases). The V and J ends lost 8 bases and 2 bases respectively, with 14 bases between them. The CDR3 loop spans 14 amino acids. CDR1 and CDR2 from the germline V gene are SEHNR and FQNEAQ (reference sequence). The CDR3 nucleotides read TGTGCCAGCCGCCAACGCAGGGACACAGATACGCAGTATTTT. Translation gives CASRQRRDTDTQYF.

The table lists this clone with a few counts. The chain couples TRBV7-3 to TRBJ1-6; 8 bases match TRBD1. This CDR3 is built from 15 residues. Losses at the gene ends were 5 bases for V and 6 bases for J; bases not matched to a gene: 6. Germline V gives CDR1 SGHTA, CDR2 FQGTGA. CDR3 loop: CASSIGTGVNSPLHF. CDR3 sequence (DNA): TGTGCCAGCAGCATAGGGACAGGAGTTAATTCACCCCTCCACTTT.

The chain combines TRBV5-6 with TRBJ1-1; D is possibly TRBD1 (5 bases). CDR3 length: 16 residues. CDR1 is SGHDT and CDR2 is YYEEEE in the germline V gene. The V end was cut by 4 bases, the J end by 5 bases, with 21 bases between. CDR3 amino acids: CASSPGRWRGGTEAFF. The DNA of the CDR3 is TGTGCCAGCAGCCCTGGCCGGTGGCGGGGGGGGACTGAAGCTTTCTTT.

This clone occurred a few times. CDR3 nucleotide sequence: TGTGCCAGCAGCCCAGGTTTGGTGGAGCAGTACTTC. It codes for CASSPGLVEQYF. This chain uses TRBV5-6 with TRBJ2-7; no clear D gene. The CDR3 covers 12 residues. V lost 4 bases, J lost 7 bases, and 12 bases lay in between. The germline V gene has CDR1 SGHDT and CDR2 YYEEEE.

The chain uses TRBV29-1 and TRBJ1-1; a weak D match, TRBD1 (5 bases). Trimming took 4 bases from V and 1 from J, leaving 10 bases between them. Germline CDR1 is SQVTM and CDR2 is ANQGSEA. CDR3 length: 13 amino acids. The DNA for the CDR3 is TGCAGCGTTGCCGTGACAGCGAACACTGAAGCTTTCTTT. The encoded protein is CSVAVTANTEAFF.

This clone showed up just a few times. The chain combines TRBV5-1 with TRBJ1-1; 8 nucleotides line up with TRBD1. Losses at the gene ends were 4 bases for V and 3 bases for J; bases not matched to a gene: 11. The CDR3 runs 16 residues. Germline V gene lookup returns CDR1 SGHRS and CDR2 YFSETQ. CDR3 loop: CASSPGQGWGYTEAFF. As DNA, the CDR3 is TGCGCCAGCAGCCCCGGACAGGGATGGGGGTACACTGAAGCTTTCTTT.

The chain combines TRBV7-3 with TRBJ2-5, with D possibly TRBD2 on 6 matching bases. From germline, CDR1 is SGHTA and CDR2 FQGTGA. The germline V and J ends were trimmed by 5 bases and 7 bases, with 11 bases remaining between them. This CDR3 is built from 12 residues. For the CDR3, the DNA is TGTGCCAGCAGCCTCCCGGGACTGACCCAGTACTTC. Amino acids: CASSLPGLTQYF. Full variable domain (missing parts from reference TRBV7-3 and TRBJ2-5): GAGVSQTPSNKVTEKGKYVELRCDPISGHTALYWYRQSLGQGPEFLIYFQGTGAADDSGLPNDRFFAVRPEGSVSTLKIQRTERGDSAVYLCASSLPGLTQYFGPGTRLLVL.

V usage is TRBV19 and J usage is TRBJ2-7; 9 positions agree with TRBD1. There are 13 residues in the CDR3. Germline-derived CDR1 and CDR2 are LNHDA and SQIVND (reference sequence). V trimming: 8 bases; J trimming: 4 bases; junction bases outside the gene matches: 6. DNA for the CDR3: TGTGCCAGTCGCGACAGGGGGAAGTACGAGCAGTACTTC. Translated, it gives CASRDRGKYEQYF.

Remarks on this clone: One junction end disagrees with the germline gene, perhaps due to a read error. The CDR3 is CSSSSGTAGDGYTF. Here the CDR3 DNA reads TGTTCCAGCAGCTCAGGGACAGCTGGAGATGGCTACACCTTC. This chain connects TRBV7-9 to TRBJ1-2; 7 nucleotides line up with TRBD1. The CDR3 runs 14 residues. The germline V gene encodes CDR1 SEHNR and CDR2 FQNEAQ (reference sequence).

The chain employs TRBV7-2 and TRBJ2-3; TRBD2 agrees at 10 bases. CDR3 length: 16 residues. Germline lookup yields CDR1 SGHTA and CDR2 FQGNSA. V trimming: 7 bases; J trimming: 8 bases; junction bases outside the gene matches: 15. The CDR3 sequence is CASTKVGVAGGGTQYF. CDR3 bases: TGTGCCAGCACCAAGGTCGGGGTAGCGGGGGGTGGTACGCAGTATTTT. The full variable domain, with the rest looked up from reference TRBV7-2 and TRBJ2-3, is GAGVSQSPSNKVTEKGKDVELRCDPISGHTALYWYRQSLGQGLEFLIYFQGNSAPDKSGLPSDRFSAERTGGSVSTLTIQRTQQEDSAVYLCASTKVGVAGGGTQYFGPGTRLTVL.

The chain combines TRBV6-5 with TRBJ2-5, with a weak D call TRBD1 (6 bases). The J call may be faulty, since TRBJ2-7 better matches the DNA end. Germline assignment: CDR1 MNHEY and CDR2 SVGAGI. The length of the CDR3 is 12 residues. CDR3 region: CASRQGSYEQYF. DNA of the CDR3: TGTGCCAGCAGACAGGGCTCCTACGAGCAGTACTTC.

This CDR3 is CASSSEGQGSNTIYF. The CDR3 bases are TGTGCCAGCAGCTCCGAGGGACAGGGGTCAAACACCATATATTTT. The chain couples TRBV11-2 to TRBJ1-3; 10 positions agree with TRBD1. CDR3 length: 15 amino acids. From germline, CDR1 is SGHAT and CDR2 FQNNGV. Losses at the gene ends were 4 bases for V and 6 bases for J; bases not matched to a gene: 6.